This entry concerns a single T cell receptor (beta chain). Its specificity is not known. This sample stems from a study of T cells in localized non-small cell lung cancer. Overall study results and limits: Only one tumor region went through sequencing, so heterogeneity may still be there. A median of around 58 clones ranked among the top 100 in tumor appeared in adjacent lung. Blood T cell density predicted longer survival; adjacent-lung clonality, shorter. In uninvolved adjacent lung, T cell clonality reached its highest value, exceeding tumor.

The CDR3 spans 14 residues. From germline, CDR1 is SGDLS and CDR2 YYNGEE. The V and J ends lost 2 bases and 1 base respectively, with 6 bases between them. Profiling relied on immunoSEQ multiplex PCR, and the TCRdb table lists in-frame clones only, not all of them. The table has approximately 5,000 clones, 84% seen once; the top ten hold less than 70%. The clonotype originates from a female donor older than 55 with stage II lung adenocarcinoma. The chain combines TRBV9 with TRBJ1-4, with D unclear. Sequencing used peripheral blood mononuclear cells, obtained before any cancer treatment. The CDR3 reads CASSVYGTNEKLFF. CDR3 nucleotides: TGTGCCAGCAGCGTTTACGGAACTAATGAAAAACTGTTTTTT.